What follows describes a single TCR beta chain. Amplification used 60 Vbeta primers and 13 Jbeta primers. The data were produced by immunoSEQ multiplex PCR, yet TCRdb's version contains in-frame clones alone and is incomplete. The top ten hold about 3.1% of the sample, which has tens of thousands of clones, around four fifths seen once. This specimen comes from a study of cytomegalovirus exposure and HLA in healthy donors. The CDR3 sequence is 15 residues long. CDR1 is SEHNR, CDR2 FQNEAQ, per germline (reference sequence). The V gene end was trimmed by 5 bases and the J gene end by 2 bases; junction bases not matched to a gene: 3.

The sequence was obtained from a middle-aged man in good health and CMV-seronegative. The sample consisted of PBMCs. The rearrangement links TRBV7-9 to TRBJ1-5; 10 nucleotides match TRBD1. CDR3 region: CASSPGTGGNQPQHF. In DNA, the CDR3 is TGTGCCAGCAGCCCTGGGACAGGGGGCAATCAGCCCCAGCATTTT.